The rows below give T cell receptor beta chains drawn from one sample of a study of cytomegalovirus exposure and HLA in healthy donors. The assay was immunoSEQ multiplex PCR, and TCRdb's table has in-frame clones only and misses some. The top ten clones hold around 0.21% of a sample with 200,000 or so clones, roughly 87% of them seen once. Sequencing used PBMCs. All receptors come from a girl in the first two years of life in good health and CMV-seronegative. Each CDR3 is given with its conserved first and last residue. A D gene is named only where the DNA matches it firmly. The size entry is marked missing in some rows and otherwise reads once, few, many or a size class.

>TRBD1|TRBJ2-5|.|17|TRBV2
TGTGCCAGCAGTGTAGTCAGGGGGCGCATGAGGGAAGAGACCCAGTACTTC
CASSVVRGRMREETQYF
>TRBD2|TRBJ2-1|.|13|TRBV2
TGTGCCAGCAGACGGGGGCTAGCGGGGGAGCAGTTCTTC
CASRRGLAGEQFF
>.|TRBJ1-2|.|13|TRBV7-8
TGTGCCAGCAGCTTGGTGCGGGTCTATGGCTACACCTTC
CASSLVRVYGYTF
>TRBD1|TRBJ2-5|.|13|TRBV15
TGTGCCACCACCGGACAGGGGGGAGAGACCCAGTACTTC
CATTGQGGETQYF
>TRBD1|TRBJ1-3|.|16|TRBV4-1
TGCGCCAGCAGCGTCAGGGACAGTCACTCTGGAAACACCATATATTTT
CASSVRDSHSGNTIYF
>TRBD1|TRBJ1-4|.|13|TRBV4-3
TGCGCCAGCAGCCTCGGGACAGATGAAAAACTGTTTTTT
CASSLGTDEKLFF
>.|TRBJ2-7|.|13|TRBV15
TGTGCCACCAGTCATGGCACCCTCTACGAGCAGTACTTC
CATSHGTLYEQYF
>.|TRBJ2-3|.|13|TRBV7-6
TGTGCCAGCAGCTTGACTGGCCGAGATACGCAGTATTTT
CASSLTGRDTQYF
>TRBD2|TRBJ2-7|.|16|TRBV6-1
TGTGCCAGCAGTGGCCCGGGGAGGAGGGAGGGGTACGAGCAGTACTTC
CASSGPGRREGYEQYF
>.|TRBJ1-4|.|13|TRBV6-5
TGTGCCAGCAGTTACTCCGAGAATGAAAAACTGTTTTTT
CASSYSENEKLFF
>TRBD1|TRBJ1-1|.|14|TRBV7-2
TGTGCCAGCAGACGGACAGGGGAGGGCACTGAAGCTTTCTTT
CASRRTGEGTEAFF
>.|TRBJ2-7|.|13|TRBV7-7
TGTGCTAGCAGCTTAGCCGAGACCTACGAGCAGTACTTC
CASSLAETYEQYF
>TRBD1|TRBJ2-7|once|14|TRBV6-1
TGTGCCAGCAGTGGACAGGGGGGGACCTACGAGCAGTACTTC
CASSGQGGTYEQYF
>.|TRBJ1-1|.|13|TRBV11-2
TGTGCCAGCAGCTTTTCGCGGAACACTGAAGCTTTCTTT
CASSFSRNTEAFF
>.|TRBJ2-5|few|14|TRBV5-6
TGTGCCAGCAGCTTGCGGGAGTTGAGAGAGACCCAGTACTTC
CASSLRELRETQYF
>TRBD1|TRBJ2-2|.|15|TRBV19
TGTGCCAGTAGTAGGGACAGGGTCGGAACCGGGGAGCTGTTTTTT
CASSRDRVGTGELFF
>.|TRBJ2-3|.|15|TRBV30
TGTGCCTGGAGACGTTATCGGACTAGCACAGATACGCAGTATTTT
CAWRRYRTSTDTQYF
>TRBD2|TRBJ2-1|.|12|TRBV2
TGTGCCAGCTCAGGGAGGGGCAATGGGCAGTTCTTC
CASSGRGNGQFF
>TRBD1|TRBJ2-2|.|13|TRBV5-1
TGCGCCAGCAGCTTAGGGGGCTCCGGGGAGCTGTTTTTT
CASSLGGSGELFF
>TRBD1|TRBJ2-2|.|16|TRBV30
TGTGCCTGGAGTGAGTGGGGAAGGGGGCGCGGCGGGGAGCTGTTTTTT
CAWSEWGRGRGGELFF
>TRBD2|TRBJ2-3|.|15|TRBV9
TGTGCCAGCCAACGACTAGCTTCTAGCACAGATACGCAGTATTTT
CASQRLASSTDTQYF
>TRBD1|TRBJ2-3|.|14|TRBV6-4
TGTGCCACCTCAGACAGGGGGGCCACAGATACGCAGTATTTT
CATSDRGATDTQYF
>TRBD1|TRBJ2-6|.|17|TRBV9
TGTGCCAGCAGCCCCGGACAGGGCGGCTCTGGGGCCAACGTCCTGACTTTC
CASSPGQGGSGANVLTF
>.|TRBJ1-2|.|14|TRBV27
TGTGCCAGCAGTCCCTCCACGGACAGCTATGGCTACACCTTC
CASSPSTDSYGYTF
>.|TRBJ2-1|.|13|TRBV7-2
TGTGCCAGCAGCTTACAGGGGCTGGATGAGCAGTTCTTC
CASSLQGLDEQFF
>TRBD2|TRBJ2-3|.|16|TRBV7-9
TGTGCCAGCAGCGCGACGGGACTAGCGGCGGTCGATACGCAGTATTTT
CASSATGLAAVDTQYF
>.|TRBJ1-6|.|16|TRBV5-1
TGCGCCAGCACCGACGACCGGGACTTCGAAAATTCACCCCTCCACTTT
CASTDDRDFENSPLHF
>TRBD2|TRBJ2-4|few|18|TRBV11-1
TGTGCCAGCAGCTTAGACGGGCATCGCGGGGGAGCCAAAAACATTCAGTACTTC
CASSLDGHRGGAKNIQYF
>.|TRBJ2-7|.|16|TRBV4-2
TGTGCCAGCAGCCAAGTCGAGCAGCGGAACTCCTACGAGCAGTACTTC
CASSQVEQRNSYEQYF
>.|TRBJ2-3|.|16|TRBV4-3
TGCGCCAGCAGCCAAGGATCAGCGGGTCCCTCAGATACGCAGTATTTT
CASSQGSAGPSDTQYF
>TRBD1|TRBJ1-2|once|12|TRBV6-1
TGTGCCAGCAGCCGGACAGGGGAAGGCTACACCTTC
CASSRTGEGYTF
>.|TRBJ2-3|few|11|TRBV30
TGTGCCTGGAGTTTTGAGGATACGCAGTATTTT
CAWSFEDTQYF
>.|TRBJ2-3|.|13|TRBV9
TGTGCCAGCAGCGTAGATCACACAGATACGCAGTATTTT
CASSVDHTDTQYF
>.|TRBJ1-2|few|13|TRBV7-8
TGTGCCAGCAGTCTTGATCGAGGGTATGGCTACACCTTC
CASSLDRGYGYTF
>.|TRBJ1-5|once|13|TRBV27
TGTGCCAGCAGTTTAGAGTTTAATCAGCCCCAGCATTTT
CASSLEFNQPQHF
>.|TRBJ1-1|.|16|TRBV16
TGTGCCAGCAGCCAATCACATCCGGGACACAACACTGAAGCTTTCTTT
CASSQSHPGHNTEAFF
>.|TRBJ1-4|.|13|TRBV11-2
TGTGCCAGCAGCTTGTCCAGGCATGAAAAACTGTTTTTT
CASSLSRHEKLFF
>.|TRBJ1-3|.|17|TRBV6-1
TGTGCCAGCAGTGCACCGAGGTCTTATAACCGGGGGGACACCATATATTTT
CASSAPRSYNRGDTIYF
>.|TRBJ1-2|.|14|TRBV5-4
TGTGCCAGCAGGTTAGAGGGGGCTAACTATGGCTACACCTTC
CASRLEGANYGYTF
>.|TRBJ2-5|.|12|TRBV5-1
TGCGCCAGCAGCATTAACCAAGAGACCCAGTACTTC
CASSINQETQYF
>TRBD2|TRBJ2-7|.|13|TRBV29-1
TGCAGCGTTGAAATGAAGGCCGGGGGAGGGAAGTACTTC
CSVEMKAGGGKYF
>TRBD2|TRBJ2-1|.|13|TRBV29-1
TGCAGCGTTGAGGCTAGCGGGAGGTATGAGCAGTTCTTC
CSVEASGRYEQFF
>.|TRBJ2-7|.|13|TRBV19
TGTGCCAGTAGTCCGGGGTGGACCTACGAGCAGTACTTC
CASSPGWTYEQYF
>TRBD1|TRBJ2-2|.|16|TRBV30
TGTGCCTGGACTCTAAAGGGACAGGCGAACACCGGGGAGCTGTTTTTT
CAWTLKGQANTGELFF
>TRBD1|TRBJ2-2|.|16|TRBV5-4
TGTGCCAGCACAGCTCCGGACAGGGAAAGCACCGGGGAGCTGTTTTTT
CASTAPDRESTGELFF
>TRBD2|TRBJ2-1|.|16|TRBV6-6
TGTGCCAGCAGCCCACGGGGGGGCCGGATTGTGGGTGAGCAGTTCTTC
CASSPRGGRIVGEQFF
>TRBD1|TRBJ2-3|.|14|TRBV7-3
TGTGCCAGCAGCTTGCTTACAGGGGGAGATACGCAGTATTTT
CASSLLTGGDTQYF
>TRBD1|TRBJ2-2|few|14|TRBV9
TGTGCCAGCAGCGTAACAGGGGCTACCGGGGAGCTGTTTTTT
CASSVTGATGELFF
>.|TRBJ2-3|.|15|TRBV15
TGTGCCACCAACCGCGGGGGCGCAGGCACAGATACGCAGTATTTT
CATNRGGAGTDTQYF
>.|TRBJ2-1|.|12|TRBV7-2
TGTGCCAGCAGCTTCGGACAGAATGAGCAGTTCTTC
CASSFGQNEQFF
>TRBD1|TRBJ1-1|.|14|TRBV7-2
TGTGCCAGCAGCTCCGGGACAGGGAACACTGAAGCTTTCTTT
CASSSGTGNTEAFF
>.|TRBJ1-1|.|13|TRBV10-3
TGTGCCATCAGTGCGTGGAGGGAGGAGGCGGCTTTCTTT
CAISAWREEAAFF
>.|TRBJ2-2|.|14|TRBV4-3
TGCGCCAGCAGCCAAGCGAGGAACACCGGGGAGCTGTTTTTT
CASSQARNTGELFF
>.|TRBJ2-5|.|15|TRBV7-3
TGTGCCAGCAGCTTAAAATCTGGCATCCAAGAGACCCAGTACTTC
CASSLKSGIQETQYF